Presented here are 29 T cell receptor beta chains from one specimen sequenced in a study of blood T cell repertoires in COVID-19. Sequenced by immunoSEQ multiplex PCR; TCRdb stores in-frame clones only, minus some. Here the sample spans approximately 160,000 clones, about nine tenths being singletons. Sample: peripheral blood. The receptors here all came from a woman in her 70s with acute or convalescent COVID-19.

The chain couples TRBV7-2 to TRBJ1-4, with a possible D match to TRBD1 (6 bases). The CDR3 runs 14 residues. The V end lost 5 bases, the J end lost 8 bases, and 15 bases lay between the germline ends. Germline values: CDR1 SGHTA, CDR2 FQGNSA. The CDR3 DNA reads TGTGCCAGCAGCCCCGGGACATTCGTCGAAAAACTGTTTTTT. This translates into CASSPGTFVEKLFF.

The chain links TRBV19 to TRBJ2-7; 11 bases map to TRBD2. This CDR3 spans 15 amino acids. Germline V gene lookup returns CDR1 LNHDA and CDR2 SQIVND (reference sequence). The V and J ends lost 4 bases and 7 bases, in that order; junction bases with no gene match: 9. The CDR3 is CASSRPGLAVEEQYF. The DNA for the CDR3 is TGTGCCAGTAGTAGACCGGGACTAGCGGTTGAAGAGCAGTACTTC.

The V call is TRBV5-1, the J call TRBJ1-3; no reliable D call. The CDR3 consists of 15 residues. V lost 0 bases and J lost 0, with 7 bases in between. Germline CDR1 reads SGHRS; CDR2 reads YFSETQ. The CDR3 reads CASSLGGSSGNTIYF. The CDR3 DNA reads TGCGCCAGCAGCTTGGGTGGGAGCTCTGGAAACACCATATATTTT. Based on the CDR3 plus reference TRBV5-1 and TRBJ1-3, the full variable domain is KAGVTQTPRYLIKTRGQQVTLSCSPISGHRSVSWYQQTPGQGLQFLFEYFSETQRNKGNFPGRFSGRQFSNSRSEMNVSTLELGDSALYLCASSLGGSSGNTIYFGEGSWLTVV.

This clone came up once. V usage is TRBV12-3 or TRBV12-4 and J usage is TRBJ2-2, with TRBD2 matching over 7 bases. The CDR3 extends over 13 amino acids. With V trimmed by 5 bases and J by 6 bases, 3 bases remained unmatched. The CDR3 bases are TGTGCCAGCAGTGGGAGGGGTTCCGGGGAGCTGTTTTTT. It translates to CASSGRGSGELFF.

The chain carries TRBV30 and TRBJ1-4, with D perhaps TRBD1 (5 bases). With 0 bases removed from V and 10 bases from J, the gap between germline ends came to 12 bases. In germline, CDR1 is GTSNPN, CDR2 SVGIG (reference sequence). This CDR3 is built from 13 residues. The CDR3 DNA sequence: TGTGCCTGGAGTGTAGGGGCGGCCGGAAAACTGTTTTTT. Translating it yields CAWSVGAAGKLFF. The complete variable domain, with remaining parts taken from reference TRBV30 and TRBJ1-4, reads SQTIHQWPATLVQPVGSPLSLECTVEGTSNPNLYWYRQAAGRGLQLLFYSVGIGQISSEVPQNLSASRPQDRQFILSSKKLLLSDSGFYLCAWSVGAAGKLFFGSGTQLSVL.

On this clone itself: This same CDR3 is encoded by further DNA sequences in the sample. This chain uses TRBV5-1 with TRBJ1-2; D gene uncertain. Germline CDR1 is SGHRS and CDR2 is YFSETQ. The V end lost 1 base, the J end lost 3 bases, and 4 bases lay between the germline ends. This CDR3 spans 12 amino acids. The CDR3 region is CASSLTDYGYTF. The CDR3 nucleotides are TGCGCCAGCAGCTTGACAGACTATGGCTACACCTTC.

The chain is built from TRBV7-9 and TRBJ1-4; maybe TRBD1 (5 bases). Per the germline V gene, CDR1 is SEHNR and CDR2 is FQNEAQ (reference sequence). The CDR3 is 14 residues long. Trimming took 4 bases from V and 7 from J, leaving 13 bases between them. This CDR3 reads CASSSLQGTEKLFF. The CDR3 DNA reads TGTGCCAGCAGCTCACTCCAGGGTACTGAAAAACTGTTTTTT.

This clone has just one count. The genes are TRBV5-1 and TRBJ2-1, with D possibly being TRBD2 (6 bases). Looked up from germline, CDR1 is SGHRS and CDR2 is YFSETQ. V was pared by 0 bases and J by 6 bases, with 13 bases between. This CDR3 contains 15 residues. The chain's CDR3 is CASSLDAGSLNEQFF. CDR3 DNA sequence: TGCGCCAGCAGCTTGGATGCGGGGAGTCTCAATGAGCAGTTCTTC.

CDR3 amino acids: CASSWSGGDGEQFF. The CDR3 DNA sequence: TGTGCCAGCAGCTGGAGCGGGGGGGACGGAGAGCAGTTCTTC. The J gene is TRBJ2-1, the V gene TRBV3-1 (or the pseudogene TRBV3-2); 10 nucleotides align to TRBD2. Germline assignment: CDR1 LGHDT and CDR2 YNNKEL (reference sequence). V lost 5 bases and J lost 10; bases outside the gene matches: 8. The CDR3 is 14 amino acids.

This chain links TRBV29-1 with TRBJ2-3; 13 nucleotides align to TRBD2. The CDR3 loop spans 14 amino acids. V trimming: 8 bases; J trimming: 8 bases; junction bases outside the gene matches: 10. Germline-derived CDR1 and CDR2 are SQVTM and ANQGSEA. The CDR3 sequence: CSSGTSGAWGTQYF. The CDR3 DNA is TGCAGCTCCGGGACTAGCGGGGCATGGGGTACGCAGTATTTT.

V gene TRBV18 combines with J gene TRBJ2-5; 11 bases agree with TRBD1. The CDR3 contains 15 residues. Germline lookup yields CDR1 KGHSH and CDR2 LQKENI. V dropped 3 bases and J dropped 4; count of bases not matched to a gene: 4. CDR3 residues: CASSPGTGGRETQYF. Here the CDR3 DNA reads TGTGCCAGCTCACCTGGGACAGGGGGTCGAGAGACCCAGTACTTC.

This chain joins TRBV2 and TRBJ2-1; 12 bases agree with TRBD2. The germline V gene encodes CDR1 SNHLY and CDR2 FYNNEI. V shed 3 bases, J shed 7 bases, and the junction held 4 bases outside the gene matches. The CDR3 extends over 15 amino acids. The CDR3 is CASSDPTSGRNEQFF. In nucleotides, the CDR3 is TGTGCCAGCAGTGACCCGACTAGCGGGAGAAATGAGCAGTTCTTC.

CDR3 sequence: CASSSSSTANYGYTF. The DNA of the CDR3 is TGTGCCAGCAGCTCATCCTCGACAGCTAACTATGGCTACACCTTC. This chain links TRBV28 with TRBJ1-2, with a possible D match to TRBD1 (5 bases). The germline CDR1 and CDR2 sequences are MDHEN and SYDVKM. With 6 bases removed from V and 0 bases from J, the gap between germline ends came to 14 bases. The CDR3 has 15 amino acids.

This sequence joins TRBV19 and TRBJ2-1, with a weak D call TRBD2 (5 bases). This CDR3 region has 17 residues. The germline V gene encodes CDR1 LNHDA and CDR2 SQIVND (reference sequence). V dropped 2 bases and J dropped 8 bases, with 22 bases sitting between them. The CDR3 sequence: CASSIPHTSAIFYEQFF. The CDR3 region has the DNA TGTGCCAGTAGTATACCCCACACTAGTGCGATTTTCTATGAGCAGTTCTTC.

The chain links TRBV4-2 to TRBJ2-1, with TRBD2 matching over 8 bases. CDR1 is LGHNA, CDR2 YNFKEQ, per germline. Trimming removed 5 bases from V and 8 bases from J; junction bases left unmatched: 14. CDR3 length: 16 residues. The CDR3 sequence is CASSETGTRLGDEQFF. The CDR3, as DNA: TGTGCCAGCAGCGAAACCGGGACTAGGCTCGGCGATGAGCAGTTCTTC.

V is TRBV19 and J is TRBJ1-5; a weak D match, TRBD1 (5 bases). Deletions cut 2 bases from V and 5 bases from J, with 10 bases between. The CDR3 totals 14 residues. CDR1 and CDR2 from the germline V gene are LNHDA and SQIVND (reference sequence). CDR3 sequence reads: CASSILEGDQPQHF. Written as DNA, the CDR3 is TGTGCCAGTAGTATATTAGAAGGGGATCAGCCCCAGCATTTT.

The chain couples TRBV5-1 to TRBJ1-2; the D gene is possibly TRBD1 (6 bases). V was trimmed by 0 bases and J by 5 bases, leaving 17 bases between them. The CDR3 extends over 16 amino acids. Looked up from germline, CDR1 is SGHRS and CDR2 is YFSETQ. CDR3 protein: CASSLDRVRSMYGYTF. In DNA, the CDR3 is TGCGCCAGCAGCTTGGACAGGGTTAGGTCGATGTATGGCTACACCTTC. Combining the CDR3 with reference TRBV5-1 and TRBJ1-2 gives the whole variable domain KAGVTQTPRYLIKTRGQQVTLSCSPISGHRSVSWYQQTPGQGLQFLFEYFSETQRNKGNFPGRFSGRQFSNSRSEMNVSTLELGDSALYLCASSLDRVRSMYGYTFGSGTRLTVV.

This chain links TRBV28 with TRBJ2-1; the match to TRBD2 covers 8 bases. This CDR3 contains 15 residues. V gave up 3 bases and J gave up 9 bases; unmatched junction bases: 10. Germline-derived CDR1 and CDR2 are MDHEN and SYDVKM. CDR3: CASSFYQRERGEQFF. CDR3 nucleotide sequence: TGTGCCAGCAGTTTTTACCAGCGGGAGCGGGGTGAGCAGTTCTTC. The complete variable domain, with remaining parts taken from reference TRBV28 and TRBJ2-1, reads DVKVTQSSRYLVKRTGEKVFLECVQDMDHENMFWYRQDPGLGLRLIYFSYDVKMKEKGDIPEGYSVSREKKERFSLILESASTNQTSMYLCASSFYQRERGEQFFGPGTRLTVL.

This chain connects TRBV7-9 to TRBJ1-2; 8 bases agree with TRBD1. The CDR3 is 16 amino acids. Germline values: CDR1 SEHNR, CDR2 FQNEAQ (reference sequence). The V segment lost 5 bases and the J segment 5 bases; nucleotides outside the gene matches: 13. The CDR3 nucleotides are TGTGCCAGCAGCCGAAATGCTGGGACAGGCGCTTATGGCTACACCTTC. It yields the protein CASSRNAGTGAYGYTF.

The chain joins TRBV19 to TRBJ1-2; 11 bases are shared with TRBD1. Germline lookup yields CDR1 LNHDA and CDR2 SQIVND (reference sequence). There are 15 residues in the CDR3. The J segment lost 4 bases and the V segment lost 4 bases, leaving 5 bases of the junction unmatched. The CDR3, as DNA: TGTGCCAGTAGTACCGGGACAGGGGGTACCTATGGCTACACCTTC. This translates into CASSTGTGGTYGYTF.

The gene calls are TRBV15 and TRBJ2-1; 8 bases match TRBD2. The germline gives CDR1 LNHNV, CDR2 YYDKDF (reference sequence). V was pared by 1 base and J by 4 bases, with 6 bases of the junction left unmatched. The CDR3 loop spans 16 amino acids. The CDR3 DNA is TGTGCCACCAGCAGAGTGCTAGCGGGCCTTTACAATGAGCAGTTCTTC. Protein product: CATSRVLAGLYNEQFF. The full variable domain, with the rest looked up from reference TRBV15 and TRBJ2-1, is DAMVIQNPRYQVTQFGKPVTLSCSQTLNHNVMYWYQQKSSQAPKLLFHYYDKDFNNEADTPDNFQSRRPNTSFCFLDIRSPGLGDTAMYLCATSRVLAGLYNEQFFGPGTRLTVL.

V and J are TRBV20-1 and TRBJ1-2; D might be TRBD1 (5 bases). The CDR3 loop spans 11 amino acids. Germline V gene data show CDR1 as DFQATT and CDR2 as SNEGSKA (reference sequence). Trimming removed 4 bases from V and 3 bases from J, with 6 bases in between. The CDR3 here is CSATGYYGYTF. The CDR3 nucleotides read TGCAGTGCTACAGGGTACTATGGCTACACCTTC.

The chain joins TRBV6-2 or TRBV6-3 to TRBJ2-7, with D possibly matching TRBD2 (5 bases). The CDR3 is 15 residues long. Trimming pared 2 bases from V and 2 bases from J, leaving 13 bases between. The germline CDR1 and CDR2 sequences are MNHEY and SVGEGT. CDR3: CASSYAAHGAYEQYF. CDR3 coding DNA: TGTGCCAGCAGTTACGCGGCGCACGGGGCCTACGAGCAGTACTTC.

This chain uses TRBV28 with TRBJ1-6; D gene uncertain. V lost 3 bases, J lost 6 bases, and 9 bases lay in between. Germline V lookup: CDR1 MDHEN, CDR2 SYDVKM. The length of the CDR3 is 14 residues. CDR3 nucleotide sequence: TGTGCCAGCAGTTTGGGGAGGTCTAATTCACCCCTCCACTTT. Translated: CASSLGRSNSPLHF.

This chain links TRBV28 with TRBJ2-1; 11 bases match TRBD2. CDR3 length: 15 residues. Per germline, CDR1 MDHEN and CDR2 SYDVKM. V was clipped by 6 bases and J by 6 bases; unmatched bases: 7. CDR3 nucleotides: TGTGCCAGCAGACAGGGTGGACTAGCGGGCAATGAGCAGTTCTTC. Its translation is CASRQGGLAGNEQFF.

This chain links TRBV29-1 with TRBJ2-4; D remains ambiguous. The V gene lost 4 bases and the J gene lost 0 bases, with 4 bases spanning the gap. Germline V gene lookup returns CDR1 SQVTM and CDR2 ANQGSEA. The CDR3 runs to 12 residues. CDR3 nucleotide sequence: TGCAGCGTTGCAGTAGCCAAAAACATTCAGTACTTC. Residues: CSVAVAKNIQYF.

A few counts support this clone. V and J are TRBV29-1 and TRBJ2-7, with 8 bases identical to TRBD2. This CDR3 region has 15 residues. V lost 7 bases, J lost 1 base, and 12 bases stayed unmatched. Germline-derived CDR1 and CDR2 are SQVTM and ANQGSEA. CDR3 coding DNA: TGCAGCGCCCTGAAGCTAGCGGGCCGATCCTACGAGCAGTACTTC. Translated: CSALKLAGRSYEQYF.

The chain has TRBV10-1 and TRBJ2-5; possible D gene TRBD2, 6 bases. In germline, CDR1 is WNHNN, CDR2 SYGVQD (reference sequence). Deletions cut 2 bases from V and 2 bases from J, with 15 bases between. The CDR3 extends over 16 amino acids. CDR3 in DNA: TGCGCCAGCAGTGAGAGTTCGGGGGTTGGTCAAGAGACCCAGTACTTC. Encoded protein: CASSESSGVGQETQYF.

The CDR3 sequence: CASSPDRGRAGELFF. In DNA, the CDR3 is TGTGCCAGCAGCCCTGACAGGGGGCGCGCCGGGGAGCTGTTTTTT. The chain combines TRBV14 with TRBJ2-2; 10 bases line up with TRBD1. Trimming took 4 bases from V and 6 from J; bases not matched to a gene: 5. CDR3 length equals 15 residues. CDR1 is SGHDN, CDR2 FVKESK, per germline.